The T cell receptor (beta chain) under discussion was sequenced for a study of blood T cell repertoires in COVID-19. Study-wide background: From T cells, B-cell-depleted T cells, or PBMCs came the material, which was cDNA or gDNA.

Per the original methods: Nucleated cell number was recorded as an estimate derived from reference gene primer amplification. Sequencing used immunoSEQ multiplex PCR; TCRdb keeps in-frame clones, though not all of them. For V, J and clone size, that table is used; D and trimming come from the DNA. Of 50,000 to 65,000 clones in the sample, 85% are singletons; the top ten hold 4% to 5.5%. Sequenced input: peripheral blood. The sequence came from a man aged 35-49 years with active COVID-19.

In DNA, the CDR3 is TGTGCCACCAGTGCCTCAGGGTTGGGCTACACCTTC. Translated, it gives CATSASGLGYTF. The chain links TRBV24-1 to TRBJ1-2; D possibly corresponds to TRBD1 (5 bases). Germline loops: CDR1 KGHDR, CDR2 SFDVKD. Trimming removed 5 bases from V and 8 bases from J, with 11 bases in between. This CDR3 spans 12 amino acids.